A selection of T cell receptor beta chains follows, all from one sample in a study of blood T cell repertoires in COVID-19. Generated by immunoSEQ multiplex PCR, the TCRdb table keeps only in-frame clones and is missing some. Of about 210,000 clones detected, around 85% appear once; the ten largest clones hold 0.75% to 0.9%. The sample taken for sequencing was peripheral blood. The receptors here all came from a woman aged 70 to 79 with acute or convalescent COVID-19. Each CDR3 is given with its conserved first and last residue. The D gene is left open where the match is weak. Some rows have no size entry. The others give once, few or many, or a class for an expanded clone.

j_call d_call clone_size v_call cdr3_aa cdr3_nt
TRBJ1-2 . . TRBV4-3 CASSQEEGVGYGYTF TGCGCCAGCAGCCAAGAAGAGGGGGTGGGCTATGGCTACACCTTC
TRBJ2-7 TRBD1 . TRBV10-2 CASSPGQIFYEQYF TGCGCCAGCAGTCCGGGACAGATATTCTACGAGCAGTACTTC
TRBJ2-3 . . TRBV10-3 CAISISQPSTDTQYF TGTGCCATCAGTATCTCACAGCCAAGCACAGATACGCAGTATTTT
TRBJ1-1 . . TRBV11-2 CASSLLAGGRMNTEAFF TGTGCCAGCAGCTTACTCGCGGGAGGGAGGATGAACACTGAAGCTTTCTTT
TRBJ1-5 TRBD1 . TRBV20-1 CSASGQGSGNQPQHF TGCAGTGCGAGTGGACAGGGTAGTGGCAATCAGCCCCAGCATTTT
TRBJ2-3 . . TRBV13 CASSHYRTDTQYF TGTGCCAGCAGCCACTACCGCACAGATACGCAGTATTTT
TRBJ2-3 . . TRBV13 CASSRSRGRGTDTQYF TGTGCCAGCAGCCGCTCGCGGGGGCGGGGTACAGATACGCAGTATTTT
TRBJ2-2 TRBD1 . TRBV7-2 CASSLSGGKHTGELFF TGTGCCAGCAGCTTGTCAGGGGGTAAACACACCGGGGAGCTGTTTTTT
TRBJ1-4 TRBD1 . TRBV2 CASSAMTGRSEKLFF TGTGCCAGCAGCGCCATGACAGGGAGGAGTGAAAAACTGTTTTTT
TRBJ2-7 . . TRBV7-2 CASSLSGSSYEQYF TGTGCCAGCAGCTTAAGCGGCTCCTCCTACGAGCAGTACTTC
TRBJ2-1 . . TRBV4-2 CASKDSNEQFF TGTGCCAGCAAAGATAGCAATGAGCAGTTCTTC
TRBJ2-1 TRBD2 . TRBV18 CASSPLAGGEQFF TGTGCCAGCTCACCTCTAGCGGGAGGGGAGCAGTTCTTC
TRBJ1-3 . . TRBV19 CASSIVPSSGNTIYF TGTGCCAGTAGTATAGTTCCGAGCTCTGGAAACACCATATATTTT
TRBJ2-7 . . TRBV7-9 CASSFGRSMRDEQYF TGTGCCAGCAGCTTTGGTAGGAGTATGAGAGACGAGCAGTACTTC
TRBJ2-2 . once TRBV11-3 CASSSLALAGELFF TGTGCCAGCAGCTCGCTAGCGCTCGCCGGGGAGCTGTTTTTT
TRBJ2-5 TRBD1 . TRBV29-1 CSVADRVVGETQYF TGCAGCGTTGCTGACAGGGTGGTCGGGGAGACCCAGTACTTC
TRBJ1-6 . . TRBV5-1 CASSLDRAGSPLHF TGCGCCAGCAGCTTGGACAGGGCAGGGTCACCCCTCCACTTT
TRBJ1-1 . . TRBV3-1/TRBV3-2 CASSRNAEAFF TGTGCCAGCAGTAGAAACGCTGAAGCTTTCTTT
TRBJ2-3 TRBD1 . TRBV19 CASSPQGYPPVGQYF TGTGCCAGTAGTCCACAGGGGTATCCCCCTGTAGGGCAGTATTTT
TRBJ1-4 TRBD1 few TRBV5-6 CASSLTGGDEKLFF TGTGCCAGCAGTTTAACAGGGGGGGATGAAAAACTGTTTTTT
TRBJ1-6 . . TRBV5-1 CASSQRQDNSPLHF TGCGCCAGCAGCCAACGACAAGATAATTCACCCCTCCACTTT
TRBJ2-4 TRBD2 . TRBV10-3 CAISEPGLAGGPQNIQYF TGTGCCATCAGTGAACCGGGACTAGCGGGGGGGCCCCAAAACATTCAGTACTTC
TRBJ2-5 . few TRBV19 CATHLGVGRIRETQYF TGTGCCACCCACCTTGGGGTAGGGAGGATCCGGGAGACCCAGTACTTC
TRBJ1-6 TRBD1 . TRBV24-1 CATQDRGKSPLHF TGTGCCACCCAAGACAGGGGTAAATCACCCCTCCACTTT
TRBJ1-2 TRBD1 . TRBV24-1 CATSDYDSTGNYGYTF TGTGCCACCAGTGATTACGACTCGACAGGGAACTATGGCTACACCTTC
TRBJ2-5 . . TRBV6-6 CASSSTKETQYF TGTGCCAGCAGCTCCACTAAAGAGACCCAGTACTTC
TRBJ2-7 . . TRBV5-1 CASSFGFGRGPYEQYF TGCGCCAGCAGCTTTGGGTTCGGGAGGGGGCCTTACGAGCAGTACTTC
TRBJ2-5 TRBD1 . TRBV5-4 CASSLKYRGLRETQYF TGTGCCAGCAGCTTAAAGTACAGGGGCCTCCGGGAGACCCAGTACTTC
TRBJ2-7 TRBD1 . TRBV5-1 CASSPTIEDRLGGKQYF TGCGCCAGCAGCCCCACCATAGAGGACAGGTTAGGTGGTAAGCAGTACTTC
TRBJ2-1 TRBD1 few TRBV7-6 CASSAAGTGSNEQFF TGTGCCAGCAGCGCAGCCGGGACAGGGAGCAATGAGCAGTTCTTC